The source of this TCR beta chain is a study of T cell responses to AZD1222 COVID-19 vaccine. Study as a whole: Second-dose intervals of approximately 4 or approximately 12 weeks were pooled.

The table came from immunoSEQ multiplex PCR; TCRdb's copy has only in-frame clones and leaves some out. The table records 95,000 to 100,000 clones, about 90% of them present only once. A remark on this clone: As yet, its antigen is unknown.

Germline V CDR1 and CDR2: GTSNPN, SVGIG (reference sequence). Trimming took 0 bases from V and 1 from J, leaving 8 bases between them. The CDR3 runs 14 residues. Notes on the study in general: At 160-218 and 743-854, vaccine-associated CD4 TCRs were dominant, and they spanned spike. Unmutated regions of variants are reportedly targeted by nearly half of spike-specific TCRs. Recipients of AZD1222 seropositive at baseline numbered only six or seven.

This chain connects TRBV30 to TRBJ2-3; possible D gene TRBD2, 6 bases. The source of this sequence is an adult in good health. The sample consisted of peripheral blood, taken on day 0 of AZD1222 vaccination. The CDR3 is CAWSVQRGTDTQYF. The CDR3, as DNA: TGTGCCTGGAGTGTACAGCGGGGCACAGATACGCAGTATTTT.